The sequence of this TCR beta chain was determined in a study of cytotoxic CD8 clonotypes in ibrutinib-treated CLL. Germline V CDR1 and CDR2: SGHTA, FQGNSA. The CDR3 is 15 amino acids. V lost 4 bases and J 4 bases, leaving 16 bases between the germline ends. The method was immunoSEQ multiplex PCR; TCRdb's version includes in-frame clones alone and lacks a portion of them. The repertoire consists of 130,000 to 150,000 clones, with around three quarters occurring once and the leading ten covering roughly 12%. V and J are TRBV7-2 and TRBJ1-1; D might be TRBD1 (6 bases). This clonotype was obtained from a human donor with chronic lymphocytic leukemia. Here the sequenced sample was PBMCs, taken after 12 months of ibrutinib treatment. The CDR3 loop reads CASSSGGGRVTEAFF. The CDR3 nucleotides read TGTGCCAGCAGCTCCGGGGGGGGCAGAGTCACTGAAGCTTTCTTT.